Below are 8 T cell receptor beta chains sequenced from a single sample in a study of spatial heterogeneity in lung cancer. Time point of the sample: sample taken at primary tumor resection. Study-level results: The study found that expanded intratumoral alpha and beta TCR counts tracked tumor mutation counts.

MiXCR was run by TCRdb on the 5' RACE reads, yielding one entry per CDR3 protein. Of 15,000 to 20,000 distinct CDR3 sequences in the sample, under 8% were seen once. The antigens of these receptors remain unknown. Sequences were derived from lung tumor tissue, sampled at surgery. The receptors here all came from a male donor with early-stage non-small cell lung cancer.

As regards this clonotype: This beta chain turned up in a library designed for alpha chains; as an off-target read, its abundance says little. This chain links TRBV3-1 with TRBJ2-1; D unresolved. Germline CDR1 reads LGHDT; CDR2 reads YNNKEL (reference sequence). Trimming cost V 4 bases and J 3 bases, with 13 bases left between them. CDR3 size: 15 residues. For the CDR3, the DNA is TGTGCCAGCAGCCGACATGGGATGGACTACAATGAGCAGTTCTTC. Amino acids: CASSRHGMDYNEQFF.

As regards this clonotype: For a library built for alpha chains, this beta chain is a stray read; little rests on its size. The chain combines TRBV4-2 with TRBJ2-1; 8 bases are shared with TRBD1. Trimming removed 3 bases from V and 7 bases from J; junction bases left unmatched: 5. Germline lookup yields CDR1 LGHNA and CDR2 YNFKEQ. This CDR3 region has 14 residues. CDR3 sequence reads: CASSHGDRSNEQFF. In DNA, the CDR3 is TGTGCCAGCAGCCATGGGGACAGGTCGAATGAGCAGTTCTTC.

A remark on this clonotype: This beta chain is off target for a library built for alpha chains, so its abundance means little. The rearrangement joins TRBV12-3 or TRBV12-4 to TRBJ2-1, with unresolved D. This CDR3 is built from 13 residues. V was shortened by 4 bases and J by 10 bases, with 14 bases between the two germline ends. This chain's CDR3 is CASSSDGFGEQFF. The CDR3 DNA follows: TGTGCCAGCAGTTCGGACGGATTCGGCGAGCAGTTCTTC.

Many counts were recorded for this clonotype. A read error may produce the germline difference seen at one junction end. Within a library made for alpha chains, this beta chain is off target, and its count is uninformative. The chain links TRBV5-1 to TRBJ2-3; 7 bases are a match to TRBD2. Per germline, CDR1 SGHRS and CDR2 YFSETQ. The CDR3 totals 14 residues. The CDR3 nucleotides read TGCGCCAGCACCTTGGGAGGGCCGGGAGATACGCAGTATTTT. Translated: CASTLGGPGDTQYF.

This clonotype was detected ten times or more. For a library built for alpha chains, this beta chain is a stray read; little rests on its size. The CDR3 sequence: CSARASGQGNSPLHF. The CDR3 nucleotides read TGCAGTGCTAGAGCCTCGGGACAGGGTAATTCACCCCTCCACTTT. The rearrangement links TRBV20-1 to TRBJ1-6; 9 bases align to TRBD1. CDR3 length: 15 amino acids. J lost 6 bases, V lost 1 base, and 4 bases had no gene match. CDR1 and CDR2 from the germline V gene are DFQATT and SNEGSKA (reference sequence).

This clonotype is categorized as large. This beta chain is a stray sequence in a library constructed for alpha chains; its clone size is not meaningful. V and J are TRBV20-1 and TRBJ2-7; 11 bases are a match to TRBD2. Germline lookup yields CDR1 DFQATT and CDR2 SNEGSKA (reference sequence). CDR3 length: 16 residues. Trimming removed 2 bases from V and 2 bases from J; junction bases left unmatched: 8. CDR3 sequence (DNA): TGCAGTGCTAGACCTAGGACTAGCGGGTTAGCCTACGAGCAGTACTTC. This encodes CSARPRTSGLAYEQYF.

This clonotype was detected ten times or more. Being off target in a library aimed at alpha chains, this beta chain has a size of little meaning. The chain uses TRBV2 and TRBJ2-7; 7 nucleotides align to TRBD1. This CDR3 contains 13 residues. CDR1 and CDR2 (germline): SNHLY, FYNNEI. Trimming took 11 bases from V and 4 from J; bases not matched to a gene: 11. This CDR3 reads CAVTGADSYEQYF. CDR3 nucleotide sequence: TGTGCCGTCACAGGGGCGGATTCTTACGAGCAGTACTTC.

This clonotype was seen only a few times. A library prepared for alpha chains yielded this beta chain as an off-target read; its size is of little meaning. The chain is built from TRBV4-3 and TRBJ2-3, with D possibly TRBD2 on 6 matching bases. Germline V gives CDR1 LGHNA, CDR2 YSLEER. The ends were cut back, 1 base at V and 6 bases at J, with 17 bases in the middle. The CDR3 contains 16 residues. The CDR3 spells CASSQVWRGKGDTQYF. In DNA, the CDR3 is TGCGCCAGCAGCCAAGTTTGGCGGGGAAAAGGGGATACGCAGTATTTT.